The sequence of this TCR beta chain was determined in a study of T-cell memory formation after mild COVID-19. This clonotype showed up just a few times. CDR3 size: 11 residues. Between the trimmed V and J ends, which lost 4 bases and 8 bases, there was a span of 9 bases. The germline V gene has CDR1 GTSNPN and CDR2 SVGIG (reference sequence). TCRdb re-called the 5' RACE reads with MiXCR, one entry per CDR3 protein. This repertoire shows about 560,000 distinct CDR3 sequences, 20% to 25% found once; its top ten account for approximately 8.4%. The clonotype was recovered from an adult woman who had mild COVID-19 (a few samples of this study predate the infection). Cell type and time point are not known. Sequences were obtained from PBMCs or a T cell subset sorted from them (not recorded which). The gene calls are TRBV30 and TRBJ2-1; unclear D gene. The CDR3 sequence: CAWTAGDEQFF. The CDR3 coding sequence is TGTGCCTGGACGGCCGGCGATGAGCAGTTCTTC.